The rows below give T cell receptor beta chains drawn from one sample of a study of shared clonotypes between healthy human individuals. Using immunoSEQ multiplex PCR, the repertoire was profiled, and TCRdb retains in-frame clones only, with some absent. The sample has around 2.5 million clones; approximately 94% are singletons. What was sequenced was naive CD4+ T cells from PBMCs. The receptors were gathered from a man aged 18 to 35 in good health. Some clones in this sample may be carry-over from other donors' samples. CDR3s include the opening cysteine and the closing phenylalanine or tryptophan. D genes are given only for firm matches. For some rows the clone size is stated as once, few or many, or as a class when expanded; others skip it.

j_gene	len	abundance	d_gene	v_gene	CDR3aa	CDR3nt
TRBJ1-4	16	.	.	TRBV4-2	CASSQDPGRINEKLFF	TGTGCCAGCAGCCAAGATCCGGGGAGGATTAATGAAAAACTGTTTTTT
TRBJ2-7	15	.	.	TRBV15	CATSRDWAASYEQYF	TGTGCCACCAGCAGAGATTGGGCAGCCTCCTACGAGCAGTACTTC
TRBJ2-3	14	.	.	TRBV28	CASSPGPVGDTQYF	TGTGCCAGCAGTCCCGGGCCCGTGGGGGATACGCAGTATTTT
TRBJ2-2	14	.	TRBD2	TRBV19	CASSISGATGELFF	TGTGCCAGTAGTATTAGCGGGGCCACCGGGGAGCTGTTTTTT
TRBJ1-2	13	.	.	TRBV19	CASSIAEFYGYTF	TGTGCCAGTAGTATAGCAGAGTTCTATGGCTACACCTTC
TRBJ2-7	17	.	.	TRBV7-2	CASRPDGASQPSYEQYF	TGTGCCAGCAGACCTGACGGAGCTAGTCAACCCTCCTACGAGCAGTACTTC
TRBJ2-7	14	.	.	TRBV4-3	CASSQGLVGTEQYF	TGCGCCAGCAGCCAAGGGCTCGTCGGCACAGAGCAGTACTTC
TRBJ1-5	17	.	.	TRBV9	CASSVGWGLGSNQPQHF	TGTGCCAGCAGCGTAGGGTGGGGGTTGGGGAGCAATCAGCCCCAGCATTTT
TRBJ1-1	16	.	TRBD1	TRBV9	CASSVAAGGLSTEAFF	TGTGCCAGCAGCGTAGCTGCAGGGGGCCTTAGCACTGAAGCTTTCTTT
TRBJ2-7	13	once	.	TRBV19	CASSTGSPGEQYF	TGTGCCAGTAGTACAGGGAGCCCTGGCGAGCAGTACTTC
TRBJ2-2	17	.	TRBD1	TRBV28	CASSARRTGRDTGELFF	TGTGCCAGCAGTGCGCGGCGGACAGGGCGGGACACCGGGGAGCTGTTTTTT
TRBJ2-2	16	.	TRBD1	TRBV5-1	CASSLVPGGGTGELFF	TGCGCCAGCAGCTTGGTGCCAGGGGGCGGCACCGGGGAGCTGTTTTTT
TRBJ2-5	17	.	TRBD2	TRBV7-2	CASSRTSGGGIVETQYF	TGTGCCAGCAGCCGAACGAGCGGGGGGGGTATTGTAGAGACCCAGTACTTC
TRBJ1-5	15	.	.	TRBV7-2	CASSLDRAGNQPQHF	TGTGCCAGCAGCTTAGACAGGGCGGGCAATCAGCCCCAGCATTTT
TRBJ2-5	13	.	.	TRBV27	CASSLGLGETQYF	TGTGCCAGCAGTTTAGGCTTGGGGGAGACCCAGTACTTC
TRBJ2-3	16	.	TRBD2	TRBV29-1	CSVLAGVLVGTDTQYF	TGCAGCGTGCTAGCGGGAGTTCTGGTCGGCACAGATACGCAGTATTTT
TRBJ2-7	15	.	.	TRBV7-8	CASSWTSGGVYEQYF	TGTGCCAGCAGCTGGACGAGCGGAGGAGTCTACGAGCAGTACTTC
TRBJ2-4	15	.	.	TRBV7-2	CASSNSQGAKNIQYF	TGTGCCAGCAGCAACTCGCAGGGAGCCAAAAACATTCAGTACTTC
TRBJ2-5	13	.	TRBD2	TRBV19	CASSIDGGETQYF	TGTGCCAGTAGTATAGACGGGGGGGAGACCCAGTACTTC
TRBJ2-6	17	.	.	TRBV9	CASSVALMSSGANVLTF	TGTGCCAGCAGCGTTGCGCTCATGAGCTCTGGGGCCAACGTCCTGACTTTC
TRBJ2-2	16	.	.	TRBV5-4	CASSLGGLWETGELFF	TGTGCCAGCAGCTTGGGGGGACTTTGGGAGACCGGGGAGCTGTTTTTT
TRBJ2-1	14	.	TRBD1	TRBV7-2	CASSRGQAYNEQFF	TGTGCCAGCAGCAGGGGACAGGCCTACAATGAGCAGTTCTTC
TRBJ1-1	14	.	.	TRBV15	CATSRDTGTDYAFF	TGTGCCACCAGCAGAGATACAGGGACCGACTACGCTTTCTTT
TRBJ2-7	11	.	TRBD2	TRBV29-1	CSLGGLYEQYF	TGCAGCCTGGGAGGGTTGTACGAGCAGTACTTC
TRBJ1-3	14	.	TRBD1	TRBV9	CASSDRQGSDTIYF	TGTGCCAGCAGCGATCGACAGGGGTCGGACACCATATATTTT
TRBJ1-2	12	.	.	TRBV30	CAWSGANYGYTF	TGTGCCTGGAGTGGAGCTAACTATGGCTACACCTTC
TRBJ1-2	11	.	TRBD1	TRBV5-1	CASRTGQGYTF	TGCGCCAGCAGGACAGGGCAGGGCTACACCTTC
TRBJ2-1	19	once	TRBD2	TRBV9	CASSGRLAGGRSSYNEQFF	TGTGCCAGCAGCGGAAGACTAGCGGGAGGAAGGAGCTCCTACAATGAGCAGTTCTTC
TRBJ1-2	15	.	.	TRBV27	CASSLSWRGGYGYTF	TGTGCCAGCAGTTTATCCTGGCGGGGTGGCTATGGCTACACCTTC
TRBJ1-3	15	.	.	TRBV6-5	CASSRGLSSGNTIYF	TGTGCCAGCAGCAGAGGACTTAGCTCTGGAAACACCATATATTTT
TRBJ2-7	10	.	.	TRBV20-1	CSARRGEQYF	TGCAGTGCTAGAAGGGGCGAGCAGTACTTC
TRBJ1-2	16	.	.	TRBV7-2	CASSLRDAGFAYGYTF	TGTGCCAGCAGCTTACGGGACGCCGGGTTTGCCTATGGCTACACCTTC
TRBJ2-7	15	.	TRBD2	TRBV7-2	CASSLGGRVGYEQYF	TGTGCCAGCAGCTTAGGCGGGAGGGTGGGCTACGAGCAGTACTTC
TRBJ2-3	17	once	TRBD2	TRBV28	CASSLRTSGSFGDTQYF	TGTGCCAGCAGTTTGCGGACTAGCGGGAGTTTTGGTGATACGCAGTATTTT
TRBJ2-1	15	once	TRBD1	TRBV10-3	CAISVGTGGRNEQFF	TGTGCCATCAGTGTGGGGACAGGGGGAAGGAATGAGCAGTTCTTC
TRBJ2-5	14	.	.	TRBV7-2	CASSVTLSQETQYF	TGTGCCAGCAGCGTTACGTTGTCCCAAGAGACCCAGTACTTC
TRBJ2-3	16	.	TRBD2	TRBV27	CASTRTSGISTDTQYF	TGTGCCAGCACCCGGACTAGCGGGATCAGCACAGATACGCAGTATTTT
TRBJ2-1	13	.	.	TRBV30	CAWSIDRYNEQFF	TGTGCCTGGAGTATTGACAGATACAATGAGCAGTTCTTC
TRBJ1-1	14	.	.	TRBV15	CATSRGVGGTEAFF	TGTGCCACCAGCAGAGGAGTAGGGGGCACTGAAGCTTTCTTT
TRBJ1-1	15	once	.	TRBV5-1	CASSLSPGENTEAFF	TGCGCCAGCAGCTTGAGCCCTGGGGAGAACACTGAAGCTTTCTTT
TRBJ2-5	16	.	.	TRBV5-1	CASSSWELSSQETQYF	TGCGCCAGCAGCTCCTGGGAGCTTAGCTCCCAAGAGACCCAGTACTTC
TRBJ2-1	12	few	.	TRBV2	CASSSRDAEQFF	TGTGCCAGCAGTTCCCGGGACGCTGAGCAGTTCTTC
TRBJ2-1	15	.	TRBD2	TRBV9	CASSVEGREFNEQFF	TGTGCCAGCAGCGTAGAGGGGCGGGAGTTCAATGAGCAGTTCTTC
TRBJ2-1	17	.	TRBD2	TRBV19	CASSIRLAGASYNEQFF	TGTGCCAGTAGTATACGGTTAGCGGGAGCATCCTACAATGAGCAGTTCTTC
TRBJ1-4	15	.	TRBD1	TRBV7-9	CASSKSGTGVEKLFF	TGTGCCAGCAGCAAGTCCGGGACAGGCGTCGAAAAACTGTTTTTT
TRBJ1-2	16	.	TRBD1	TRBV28	CASSPLGQSIRVGYTF	TGTGCCAGCAGTCCCCTGGGACAGTCCATTCGGGTTGGCTACACCTTC
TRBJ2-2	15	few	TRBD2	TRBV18	CASSRPSGATGELFF	TGTGCCAGCTCGAGGCCTAGCGGGGCCACCGGGGAGCTGTTTTTT
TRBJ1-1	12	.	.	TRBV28	CASSTGITEAFF	TGTGCCAGCAGTACAGGGATTACTGAAGCTTTCTTT